The clone carrying this T cell receptor beta chain was counted ten times or more. These data come from a study of blood T cells in healthy people across ages. For the study at large: When template switching was applied, about one barcoded beta molecule was captured per two T cells.

Through a sample-barcoded 5' primer and a J-beta primer mix, a second PCR was run for about 6 to 11 cycles. Unique molecular identifiers of 12 random nucleotides labeled each cDNA. Each single sample gave us at least 2.5 million CDR3-containing paired-end reads. TCRdb reprocessed the 5' RACE reads via MiXCR and lists one record per CDR3 protein. The profile shows about 700,000 distinct CDR3 sequences, 32% of them singletons. With 8 bases removed from V and 2 bases from J, the gap between germline ends came to 18 bases. The CDR3 loop spans 15 amino acids. Germline V gene data show CDR1 as SGHRS and CDR2 as YFSETQ.

The sequence was collected from a woman of 80 years or more in good health. The sample taken for sequencing was blood. This chain joins TRBV5-1 and TRBJ2-3; D is ambiguous. The chain's CDR3 is CASQPRSGITDTQYF. Written as DNA, the CDR3 is TGCGCCAGTCAGCCCCGATCCGGAATCACAGATACGCAGTATTTT.